This T cell receptor beta chain was recorded in a study of T cells in Graves' hyperthyroidism and ophthalmopathy. Study background: Blood from the periphery was taken at initial diagnosis, before any treatment. General observations from the study: In the blood, most expanded thyroid clonotypes above 0.001 appeared as well.

Template material for amplifying TCR beta CDR3 regions consisted of RNA transcripts. The TCR CDR3 was amplified in a first-round RT-PCR using the HTBI primer set. MiXCR, run by TCRdb on the multiplex PCR reads, gives a single entry per CDR3 protein. The profile covers approximately 590,000 distinct CDR3 sequences, with around a sixth appearing a single time and 6.5% to 8% taken by the ten largest. This clonotype appeared many times. Its target is unknown. Uncontrolled infection, other autoimmune disease, pregnancy or lactation led to exclusion. V lost 2 bases to trimming and J lost 5 bases; unmatched junction nucleotides: 8. The CDR3 covers 16 residues. Germline V gives CDR1 MNHEY, CDR2 SMNVEV (reference sequence).

The specimen sequenced was blood. This TCR was recovered from a woman in her thirties with Graves' hyperthyroidism. This rearrangement joins TRBV27 to TRBJ1-1; 10 bases align to TRBD1. CDR3 in amino acids: CASSLRQTGGWTEAFF. CDR3 in DNA: TGTGCCAGCAGTTTACGACAGACAGGGGGCTGGACTGAAGCTTTCTTT.